What follows are 27 T cell receptor beta chains derived from one specimen sequenced in a study of monozygotic twins with inflammatory bowel disease. TCRdb reprocessed the 5' RACE reads, with one entry per CDR3 protein and no DNA. This listing includes roughly 300,000 distinct CDR3 sequences. The sample taken for sequencing was blood. The receptors shown here come from a human donor with ulcerative colitis or Crohn's disease, or a healthy co-twin of an affected twin (not recorded which).

The rearrangement uses TRBV5-1 and TRBJ2-7; checking the TCRdb D call of TRBD2 is not possible without DNA. Germline CDR1 and CDR2: SGHRS and YFSETQ. The CDR3 totals 17 residues. CDR3 loop: CASSLYSSSGQNYEQYF.

The J gene is TRBJ2-1, the V gene TRBV28; the TCRdb call, TRBD2, lacks DNA for checking. The V gene's germline CDR1 is MDHEN and CDR2 SYDVKM. The CDR3 extends over 13 amino acids. The CDR3 loop reads CASRGAGLGVKFF. The full variable domain, with the rest looked up from reference TRBV28 and TRBJ2-1, is DVKVTQSSRYLVKRTGEKVFLECVQDMDHENMFWYRQDPGLGLRLIYFSYDVKMKEKGDIPEGYSVSREKKERFSLILESASTNQTSMYLCASRGAGLGVKFFGPGTRLTVL.

The chain employs TRBV6-1 and TRBJ2-3; as DNA is missing, the TRBD1 call by TCRdb cannot be tested. The CDR3 loop spans 15 amino acids. Germline CDR1 MNHNS, CDR2 SASEGT. This CDR3 is CASSPTGPGADTQYF.

The chain has TRBV10-3 and TRBJ2-1. This CDR3 has 13 amino acids. Germline values: CDR1 ENHRY, CDR2 SYGVKD. The CDR3 spells CAISEFKTNEQFF.

The gene calls are TRBV6-2 or TRBV6-3 and TRBJ2-7; the D gene TCRdb calls, TRBD1, cannot be checked with no DNA. CDR3 length: 15 residues. Germline CDR1 is MNHEY and CDR2 is SVGEGT. CDR3 loop: CAGARRDRGLYEQYF.

The rearrangement links TRBV30 to TRBJ1-5. The germline V gene has CDR1 GTSNPN and CDR2 SVGIG (reference sequence). The CDR3 runs 13 residues. CDR3 in amino acids: CAWSVQEVGPQHF.

The chain links TRBV19 to TRBJ1-5. Per the germline V gene, CDR1 is LNHDA and CDR2 is SQIVND (reference sequence). This CDR3 is built from 15 residues. The CDR3 region is CASSIGETNNQPQHF.

The gene calls are TRBV28 and TRBJ2-3; TCRdb lists TRBD2, though no DNA is available to test this call. The CDR3 runs to 18 residues. Germline assignment: CDR1 MDHEN and CDR2 SYDVKM. The CDR3 protein is CASSPDRGEGLAADTQYF.

The V call is TRBV6-1, the J call TRBJ2-1; TCRdb names TRBD1, which stays unverified in the absence of DNA. CDR3 size: 17 residues. Germline V CDR1 and CDR2: MNHNS, SASEGT. The CDR3 sequence is CASRLRSQGMGYNEQFF.

The chain joins TRBV7-8 to TRBJ1-1. Per the germline V gene, CDR1 is SGHVS and CDR2 is FQNEAQ. The length of the CDR3 is 13 residues. The CDR3 region is CASSLVIGTEAFF.

The CDR3 is CASQRQGGTYEQYF. The chain joins TRBV5-6 to TRBJ2-7; with no DNA, the TCRdb D assignment of TRBD1 cannot be verified. CDR1 SGHDT and CDR2 YYEEEE come from the germline V gene. The CDR3 runs to 14 residues.

V usage is TRBV4-2 and J usage is TRBJ2-7. There are 16 residues in the CDR3. CDR1 is LGHNA, CDR2 YNFKEQ, per germline. The CDR3 loop is CASSLGRVASSYEQYF.

The J gene is TRBJ1-2, the V gene TRBV28; TCRdb calls TRBD1, which cannot be checked without DNA. The CDR3 spans 13 residues. From germline, CDR1 is MDHEN and CDR2 SYDVKM. CDR3 sequence: CASMAGDADGYTF.

This rearrangement joins TRBV5-6 to TRBJ2-5; with no DNA, the TCRdb D assignment of TRBD1 cannot be verified. Germline V gives CDR1 SGHDT, CDR2 YYEEEE. The CDR3 contains 14 residues. CDR3 region: CASSKHPTEETQYF. Drawing the rest from reference TRBV5-6 and TRBJ2-5, the complete variable domain is DAGVTQSPTHLIKTRGQQVTLRCSPKSGHDTVSWYQQALGQGPQFIFQYYEEEERQRGNFPDRFSGHQFPNYSSELNVNALLLGDSALYLCASSKHPTEETQYFGPGTRLLVL.

This CDR3 is CASSLNVASGRIGTDTQYF. The V and J genes are TRBV28 and TRBJ2-3; lacking DNA, the TRBD2 call made by TCRdb goes unchecked. The CDR3 runs 19 residues. Germline V gives CDR1 MDHEN, CDR2 SYDVKM.

The chain couples TRBV6-1 to TRBJ1-4; the D call of TRBD1 rests on TCRdb alone, since no DNA is present to check it. From germline, CDR1 is MNHNS and CDR2 SASEGT. This CDR3 comprises 14 residues. The CDR3 protein is CASTKQGRNEKLFF.

The chain uses TRBV18 and TRBJ2-1; TCRdb designates TRBD1, a call that cannot be tested without DNA. CDR3 length equals 15 residues. Germline V lookup: CDR1 KGHSH, CDR2 LQKENI. CDR3 residues: CASSPGQGFGNEQFF.

The chain carries TRBV11-2 and TRBJ2-3; the D gene TCRdb calls, TRBD2, cannot be checked with no DNA. Germline lookup yields CDR1 SGHAT and CDR2 FQNNGV. The CDR3 sequence is 14 residues long. Here the CDR3 reads CASSLKAGGDTPYF.

The chain couples TRBV5-1 to TRBJ1-2. Germline V lookup: CDR1 SGHRS, CDR2 YFSETQ. The length of the CDR3 is 14 residues. The CDR3 loop is CASSSLLSNYDYTF.

The rearrangement uses TRBV7-9 and TRBJ2-4; TCRdb proposes TRBD1, but this gene call is untestable without DNA. Per germline, CDR1 SEHNR and CDR2 FQNEAQ (reference sequence). The CDR3 spans 16 residues. CDR3 sequence reads: CASSLRGQGDKNIQYF.

The chain employs TRBV6-5 and TRBJ2-1; TCRdb proposes TRBD2, but this gene call is untestable without DNA. Germline V gives CDR1 MNHEY, CDR2 SVGAGI. CDR3 length: 16 residues. The CDR3 is CASSWTSGSSYNEQFF.

The genes are TRBV27 and TRBJ2-5; TCRdb outputs TRBD1, but without DNA this stays unchecked. The CDR3 covers 16 residues. Germline V gene data show CDR1 as MNHEY and CDR2 as SMNVEV (reference sequence). The CDR3 is CASSLLGVGGLETQYF.

The chain couples TRBV28 to TRBJ2-2; TCRdb returns TRBD2, unconfirmable since there is no DNA. The germline V gene encodes CDR1 MDHEN and CDR2 SYDVKM. This CDR3 is 15 amino acids long. This chain's CDR3 is CASVNLAANTGELFF.

The CDR3 region is CASSLPTTDTQYF. The rearrangement joins TRBV5-1 to TRBJ2-3. This CDR3 is built from 13 residues. Germline CDR1 SGHRS, CDR2 YFSETQ.

The chain recombines TRBV20-1 with TRBJ2-7; TCRdb indicates TRBD2, and absent DNA this call remains unverified. This CDR3 region has 15 residues. The germline V gene encodes CDR1 DFQATT and CDR2 SNEGSKA (reference sequence). The chain's CDR3 is CSARNPSGGALEQYF.

The J gene is TRBJ2-7, the V gene TRBV20-1. Germline values: CDR1 DFQATT, CDR2 SNEGSKA (reference sequence). The CDR3 spans 11 residues. Here the CDR3 reads CSAMGIYEQYF.

This sequence joins TRBV4-1 and TRBJ2-2; absent DNA, TCRdb's TRBD2 call cannot be checked. CDR1 MGHRA and CDR2 YSYEKL come from the germline V gene. The CDR3 loop spans 16 amino acids. This chain's CDR3 is CASSQPSRGGSGELFF.